These 14 T cell receptor beta chains were all obtained from the same sample, sequenced in a study of blood T cell repertoires in COVID-19. Using immunoSEQ multiplex PCR, the repertoire was profiled, and TCRdb retains in-frame clones only, with some absent. The table lists about 130,000 clones, roughly three quarters of them singletons. The sample was peripheral blood. All receptors come from a man between 40 and 49 years old with active or convalescent COVID-19.

The CDR3 DNA reads as TGTGCCAGCAGCTCCCAGGGACAGTACTATGGCTACACCTTC. This gives the protein CASSSQGQYYGYTF. The chain links TRBV5-5 to TRBJ1-2; TRBD1 agrees at 7 bases. Germline lookup yields CDR1 SGHKS and CDR2 YYEKEE (reference sequence). This CDR3 contains 14 residues. V lost 3 bases and J lost 3; bases outside the gene matches: 5.

The rearrangement uses TRBV9 and TRBJ2-1; unclear D gene. There are 15 residues in the CDR3. The germline V and J ends were trimmed by 1 base and 3 bases, with 11 bases remaining between them. Germline V CDR1 and CDR2: SGDLS, YYNGEE. Here the CDR3 reads CASSVFWADYNEQFF. The CDR3 nucleotides read TGTGCCAGCAGCGTATTTTGGGCCGACTACAATGAGCAGTTCTTC.

The genes are TRBV6-2 or TRBV6-3 and TRBJ2-7, with D possibly matching TRBD1 (5 bases). The germline V gene has CDR1 MNHEY and CDR2 SVGEGT. The CDR3 totals 18 residues. Trimming pared 0 bases from V and 3 bases from J, leaving 21 bases between. In DNA form, the CDR3 reads TGTGCCAGCAGTTACTCAAGGGGCAGCCCCTTCATTAACTACGAGCAGTACTTC. Residues: CASSYSRGSPFINYEQYF.

The rearrangement uses TRBV30 and TRBJ2-3, with D possibly being TRBD1 (6 bases). The CDR3 is 15 amino acids. Deletions cut 4 bases from V and 1 base from J, with 15 bases between. Germline CDR1 reads GTSNPN; CDR2 reads SVGIG (reference sequence). CDR3 sequence reads: CAWTRPGDGTDTQYF. The CDR3 coding sequence is TGTGCCTGGACACGACCAGGGGACGGCACAGATACGCAGTATTTT.

This clone was recorded only once. The rearrangement links TRBV11-2 to TRBJ2-7; 11 bases agree with TRBD1. Trimming removed 1 base from V and 6 bases from J; junction bases left unmatched: 11. The CDR3 is 17 amino acids. Looked up from germline, CDR1 is SGHAT and CDR2 is FQNNGV. In nucleotides, the CDR3 is TGTGCCAGCAGCTTAGGCTCCGGGACAGGGGGACGTTCCGAGCAGTACTTC. It encodes CASSLGSGTGGRSEQYF.

This clone was observed a handful of times. J is TRBJ2-5 and V is TRBV10-3, with D perhaps TRBD2 (6 bases). CDR1 is ENHRY and CDR2 is SYGVKD in the germline V gene. The CDR3 is 14 residues long. The ends were cut back, 7 bases at V and 5 bases at J, with 17 bases in the middle. The CDR3 protein is CAIKEAASVETQYF. DNA for the CDR3: TGTGCCATCAAGGAGGCGGCTAGCGTGGAGACCCAGTACTTC.

The chain couples TRBV7-9 to TRBJ1-1, with 9 bases lining up with TRBD1. The CDR3 extends over 14 amino acids. Germline V gene sequence: CDR1 SEHNR, CDR2 FQNEAQ (reference sequence). J was trimmed by 6 bases and V by 8 bases; bases with no gene match: 10. The CDR3 sequence: CASFYTGGRAEAFF. CDR3 sequence (DNA): TGTGCCAGCTTCTACACAGGGGGCAGGGCTGAAGCTTTCTTT. The whole variable domain, filled in from reference TRBV7-9 and TRBJ1-1, reads DTGVSQNPRHKITKRGQNVTFRCDPISEHNRLYWYRQTLGQGPEFLTYFQNEAQLEKSRLLSDRFSAERPKGSFSTLEIQRTEQGDSAMYLCASFYTGGRAEAFFGQGTRLTVV.

This clone was observed once. The genes are TRBV19 and TRBJ2-3; 13 bases match TRBD2. V shed 9 bases and J 3 bases; nucleotides not matched to a gene: 6. This CDR3 contains 15 residues. In germline, CDR1 is LNHDA, CDR2 SQIVND (reference sequence). The CDR3 DNA is TGTGCCAGCAGGACTAGCGGGAGTCCGACAGATACGCAGTATTTT. It specifies CASRTSGSPTDTQYF.

CDR3 protein: CASSPQETQYF. CDR3 DNA sequence: TGTGCCAGCAGCCCACAAGAGACCCAGTACTTC. The V gene is TRBV7-6, the J gene TRBJ2-5; D is unclear. V dropped 5 bases and J dropped 2 bases, with 3 bases sitting between them. This CDR3 spans 11 amino acids. CDR1 and CDR2 from the germline V gene are SGHVS and FNYEAQ.

The table lists this clone with a few counts. This chain connects TRBV18 to TRBJ2-7, with a weak D call TRBD1 (6 bases). There are 18 residues in the CDR3. The V gene's germline CDR1 is KGHSH and CDR2 LQKENI. V was pared by 4 bases and J by 3 bases, with 25 bases between. The CDR3 loop reads CASSLKKGRGEGNYEQYF. DNA of the CDR3: TGTGCCAGCTCACTAAAAAAGGGCAGGGGTGAGGGAAACTACGAGCAGTACTTC.

The chain recombines TRBV6-2 or TRBV6-3 with TRBJ2-5; no clear D. The CDR3 totals 12 residues. V was clipped by 5 bases and J by 4 bases, with 8 bases between them. Germline loops: CDR1 MNHEY, CDR2 SVGEGT. The CDR3 reads CASSHARETQYF. CDR3 nucleotides: TGTGCCAGCAGTCATGCCAGAGAGACCCAGTACTTC.

This sequence joins TRBV28 and TRBJ2-7, with 7 bases identical to TRBD1. The germline V gene has CDR1 MDHEN and CDR2 SYDVKM. V lost 5 bases and J lost 0; bases outside the gene matches: 7. The CDR3 loop spans 15 amino acids. The CDR3 region has the DNA TGTGCCAGCAGTCCAAACAGGGGCTTCTCCTACGAGCAGTACTTC. Translating it yields CASSPNRGFSYEQYF.

This clone was seen a few times. V and J are TRBV7-3 and TRBJ2-1, with 12 nucleotides matching TRBD2. The CDR3 is made up of 15 amino acids. V lost 1 base to trimming and J lost 6 bases; unmatched junction nucleotides: 1. Per germline, CDR1 SGHTA and CDR2 FQGTGA. The CDR3 here is CASSLRLAGANEQFF. The DNA of the CDR3 is TGTGCCAGCAGCTTAAGACTAGCGGGGGCCAATGAGCAGTTCTTC.

The chain links TRBV7-3 to TRBJ2-5; 11 bases align to TRBD2. CDR3 length equals 15 residues. V trimming: 0 bases; J trimming: 4 bases; junction bases outside the gene matches: 1. Germline V CDR1 and CDR2: SGHTA, FQGTGA. The chain's CDR3 is CASSLTSGGAETQYF. CDR3 nucleotides: TGTGCCAGCAGCTTAACTAGCGGGGGGGCAGAGACCCAGTACTTC.